This T cell receptor beta chain was observed in a study of T cell responses to AZD1222 COVID-19 vaccine. Sequenced by immunoSEQ multiplex PCR; TCRdb stores in-frame clones only, minus some. Here the sample spans over 150,000 clones, about 92% being singletons. Concerning this clone: The antigen is undetermined.

General study findings and limits: Spike-specific TCR depth and breadth grew after two AZD1222 doses. Baseline testing showed seropositivity in only a handful of AZD1222 recipients.

The junction had 5 bases not matched to a gene; V was cut back by 7 bases and J by 2 bases. Per the germline V gene, CDR1 is GTSNPN and CDR2 is SVGIG (reference sequence). This CDR3 contains 14 residues. Specimen: peripheral blood, collected on day 0 of AZD1222 vaccination. V is TRBV30 and J is TRBJ2-7; the match to TRBD2 covers 13 bases. This TCR came from an adult in good health. The CDR3 reads CAFVGLAGAYEQYF. As DNA, the CDR3 is TGTGCCTTTGTAGGACTAGCGGGGGCCTACGAGCAGTACTTC.